This passage covers 4 T cell receptor beta chains from one sample sequenced in a study of TIL therapy for anti-PD-1-resistant metastatic lung cancer. As to time point: pre-treatment sample, taken before nivolumab and TIL therapy. Most excised metastases sampled were pleural nodules or supraclavicular lymph nodes. This was the immunoSEQ v3 assay. Generated by immunoSEQ multiplex PCR, the TCRdb table keeps only in-frame clones and is missing some. The data hold about 50,000 clones, with just over 70% observed a single time. The sample in question was tumor tissue, obtained at baseline. The receptors were gathered from a person between 25 and 79 years old with non-small cell lung cancer.

The chain joins TRBV5-1 to TRBJ2-7, with D tentatively TRBD1 (5 bases). Germline CDR1 and CDR2: SGHRS and YFSETQ. The V gene lost 0 bases and the J gene lost 1 base, with 8 bases spanning the gap. This CDR3 spans 14 amino acids. This CDR3 reads CASSLGQPSYEQYF. The CDR3 DNA reads as TGCGCCAGCAGCTTGGGACAGCCTTCCTACGAGCAGTACTTC.

The rearrangement links TRBV11-2 to TRBJ2-5; 8 positions agree with TRBD2. V lost 3 bases to trimming and J lost 5 bases; unmatched junction nucleotides: 17. The CDR3 is 18 residues long. Germline CDR1 is SGHAT and CDR2 is FQNNGV. The CDR3 reads CASSLSGLGDRGVETQYF. CDR3 coding DNA: TGTGCCAGCAGCTTGTCGGGACTAGGGGATCGGGGAGTGGAGACCCAGTACTTC.

This clone appeared a single time. V and J are TRBV6-5 and TRBJ2-1; the D is unclear. The CDR3 is 13 amino acids. Germline V gene data show CDR1 as MNHEY and CDR2 as SVGAGI. The V gene lost 0 bases and the J gene lost 3 bases, with 3 bases spanning the gap. CDR3 sequence reads: CASSYSGYNEQFF. The CDR3 region has the DNA TGTGCCAGCAGTTACTCAGGCTACAATGAGCAGTTCTTC.

V and J are TRBV27 and TRBJ1-1; no firm D call. This CDR3 is 13 amino acids long. Deletions cut 8 bases from V and 1 base from J, with 11 bases between. Germline assignment: CDR1 MNHEY and CDR2 SMNVEV (reference sequence). The CDR3 reads CASLNRGNTEAFF. The CDR3 DNA reads TGTGCCAGCCTAAATCGCGGGAACACTGAAGCTTTCTTT.